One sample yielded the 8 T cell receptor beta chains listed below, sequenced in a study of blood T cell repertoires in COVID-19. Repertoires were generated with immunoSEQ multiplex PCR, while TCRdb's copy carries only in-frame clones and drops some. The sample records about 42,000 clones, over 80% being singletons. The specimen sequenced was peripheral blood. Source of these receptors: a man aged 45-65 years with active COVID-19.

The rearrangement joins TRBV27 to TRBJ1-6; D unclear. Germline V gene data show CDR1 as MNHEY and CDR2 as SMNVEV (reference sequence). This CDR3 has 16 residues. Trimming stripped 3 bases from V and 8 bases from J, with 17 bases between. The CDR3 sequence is CASSLRAFGGDSPLHF. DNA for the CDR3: TGTGCCAGCAGTTTGCGGGCCTTCGGTGGGGATTCACCCCTCCACTTT.

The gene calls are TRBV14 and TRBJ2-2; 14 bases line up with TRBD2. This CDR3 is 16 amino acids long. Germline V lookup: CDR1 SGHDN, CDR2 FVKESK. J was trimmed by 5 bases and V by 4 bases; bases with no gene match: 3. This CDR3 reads CASSLRTSGGTGELFF. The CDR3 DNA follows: TGTGCCAGCAGCCTCAGGACTAGCGGGGGGACCGGGGAGCTGTTTTTT.

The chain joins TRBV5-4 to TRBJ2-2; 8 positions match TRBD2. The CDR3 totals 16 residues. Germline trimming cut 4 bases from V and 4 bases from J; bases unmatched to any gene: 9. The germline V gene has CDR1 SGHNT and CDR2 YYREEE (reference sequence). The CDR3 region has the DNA TGTGCCAGCAGCGGGAGAGCGGGAGTTGGCACCGGGGAGCTGTTTTTT. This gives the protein CASSGRAGVGTGELFF.

The CDR3 loop is CASSLVGGGEQFF. The CDR3 bases are TGCGCCAGCAGCTTGGTAGGGGGCGGTGAGCAGTTCTTC. This rearrangement joins TRBV5-1 to TRBJ2-1; 7 nucleotides match TRBD1. The V gene end was trimmed by 0 bases and the J gene end by 9 bases; junction bases not matched to a gene: 3. Germline lookup yields CDR1 SGHRS and CDR2 YFSETQ. The CDR3 has 13 amino acids. Full variable domain (missing parts from reference TRBV5-1 and TRBJ2-1): KAGVTQTPRYLIKTRGQQVTLSCSPISGHRSVSWYQQTPGQGLQFLFEYFSETQRNKGNFPGRFSGRQFSNSRSEMNVSTLELGDSALYLCASSLVGGGEQFFGPGTRLTVL.

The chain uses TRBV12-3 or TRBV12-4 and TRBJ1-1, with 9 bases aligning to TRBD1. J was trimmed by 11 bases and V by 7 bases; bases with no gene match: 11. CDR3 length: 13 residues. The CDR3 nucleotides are TGTGCCAGCAAGTGGACAGGGGAGGGTGAGGCTTTCTTT. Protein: CASKWTGEGEAFF.

The CDR3 protein is CASPTGYALGNTIYF. The DNA for the CDR3 is TGTGCCAGCCCGACAGGTTACGCGCTTGGAAACACCATATATTTT. The chain is built from TRBV6-5 and TRBJ1-3; tentative D call: TRBD1 (6 bases). This CDR3 contains 15 residues. The V gene's germline CDR1 is MNHEY and CDR2 SVGAGI. Deletions cut 8 bases from V and 3 bases from J, with 17 bases between.

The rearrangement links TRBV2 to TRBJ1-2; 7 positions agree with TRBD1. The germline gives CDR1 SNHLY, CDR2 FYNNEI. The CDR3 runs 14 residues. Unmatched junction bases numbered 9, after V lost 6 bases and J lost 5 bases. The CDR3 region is CASSSNRGPYGYTF. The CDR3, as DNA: TGTGCCAGCAGCTCGAACAGGGGACCTTATGGCTACACCTTC.

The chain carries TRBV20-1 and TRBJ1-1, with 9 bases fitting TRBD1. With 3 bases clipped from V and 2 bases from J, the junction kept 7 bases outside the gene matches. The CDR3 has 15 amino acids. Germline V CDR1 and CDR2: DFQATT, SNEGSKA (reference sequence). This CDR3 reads CSASHRDRVNTEAFF. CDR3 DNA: TGCAGTGCTAGTCATAGGGACAGGGTTAACACTGAAGCTTTCTTT.